This TCR beta chain was captured in a study of OX40 agonist ivuxolimab in advanced cancers. In the study overall: Dose-escalation cases comprised hepatocellular carcinoma, melanoma, renal cell or head and neck cancer. General study results and limits: The authors did not determine the antigen specificity of the expanded peripheral T cells.

CDR1 is MNHNS, CDR2 SASEGT, per germline. The CDR3 covers 16 residues. V gave up 4 bases and J gave up 2 bases; unmatched junction bases: 8. This table comes from immunoSEQ multiplex PCR, and its TCRdb copy is limited to in-frame clones, with some not included. The sample carries about 73,000 clones, around nine tenths recorded once. As regards this clone: Its antigen remains unidentified. In the same sample, other DNA sequences code for this CDR3.

The receptor was derived from an adult with an advanced solid tumor such as melanoma, head and neck, liver or kidney cancer. This specimen was CD4+ or CD8+ T cells sorted from blood, taken in a trial of the OX40 agonist ivuxolimab. This chain links TRBV6-1 with TRBJ2-3, with 8 bases fitting TRBD2. The CDR3 region has the DNA TGTGCCAGCAGTGTGTCGAGCGGGAGCCCCACAGATACGCAGTATTTT. Protein: CASSVSSGSPTDTQYF.